A selection of T cell receptor beta chains follows, all from one sample in a study of blood T cell repertoires in COVID-19. Data came from immunoSEQ multiplex PCR; TCRdb stores just in-frame clones and leaves some out. Of nearly 55,000 clones detected, around 84% appear once; the ten largest clones hold about an eighth. The sample consisted of peripheral blood. These receptors were collected from a man in his sixties or seventies with active COVID-19. CDR3s include the opening cysteine and the closing phenylalanine or tryptophan. The D gene is left open where the match is weak. Only some rows state a clone size, as once, few, many or a class for expanded clones.

CDR3 DNA,CDR3 protein,D gene,clone size,V gene,J gene
TGTGCCAGCAGTTCCGACAGGTGGGAGACCCAGTACTTC,CASSSDRWETQYF,.,.,TRBV7-8,TRBJ2-5
TGTGCCAGCAGCTACCTAGCGGGGGGGCCGAAAGATACGCAGTATTTT,CASSYLAGGPKDTQYF,TRBD2,few,TRBV7-3,TRBJ2-3
TGCAGCGTTGTGGTAGCGGGTAACACCGGGGAGCTGTTTTTT,CSVVVAGNTGELFF,TRBD2,.,TRBV29-1,TRBJ2-2
TGTGCCAGCAGTCCGGGGACAGGCTATAATTCACCCCTCCACTTT,CASSPGTGYNSPLHF,TRBD1,.,TRBV27,TRBJ1-6
TGTGCCAGCAGTCTGCCGGGGGGGACAGATACGCAGTATTTT,CASSLPGGTDTQYF,TRBD2,.,TRBV6-5,TRBJ2-3
TGTGCCAGCAGCCCTAGCGGGACAGGGAACACTGAAGCTTTCTTT,CASSPSGTGNTEAFF,TRBD1,.,TRBV9,TRBJ1-1
TGTGCCAGCAGGTCCCCAGGGACCGGGGAGCTGTTTTTT,CASRSPGTGELFF,.,.,TRBV6-6,TRBJ2-2
TGTGCCAGCAGCAGGGGCGTGTGGCAGCCCCAGCATTTT,CASSRGVWQPQHF,.,.,TRBV13,TRBJ1-5
TGTGCCAGCAGCGCCGGGACAGGGATATACGAGCAGTACTTC,CASSAGTGIYEQYF,TRBD1,.,TRBV11-2,TRBJ2-7
TGTGCCAGCAGCCCCACCGGGACCGGGGAGCTGTTTTTT,CASSPTGTGELFF,.,.,TRBV7-9,TRBJ2-2
TGTGCCAGCAGCTTGGACAGGGTGGTGGAAAAACTGTTTTTT,CASSLDRVVEKLFF,TRBD1,.,TRBV7-2,TRBJ1-4
TGTGCCAGCAGCCAAGGGACTAGCAGCTACAATGAGCAGTTCTTC,CASSQGTSSYNEQFF,TRBD2,.,TRBV4-2,TRBJ2-1
TGTGCCAGCAGCTTAGGGGTGGGGGGCTCCTACAATGAGCAGTTCTTC,CASSLGVGGSYNEQFF,.,.,TRBV11-3,TRBJ2-1
TGTGCCAGCAGTCCCCTCGGGGGATACGCGAACACCGGGGAGCTGTTTTTT,CASSPLGGYANTGELFF,.,.,TRBV6-4,TRBJ2-2
TGTGCCACCAGCCTGGGGACAGGCTACAATCAGCCCCAGCATTTT,CATSLGTGYNQPQHF,TRBD1,once,TRBV15,TRBJ1-5
TGTGCCAGCAGTTACTTTCGAAAATGGGGCAGCTCCTACGAGCAGTACTTC,CASSYFRKWGSSYEQYF,.,few,TRBV6-2/TRBV6-3,TRBJ2-7
TGTGCCAGCAGTCCCCCTGGGGGGGCACGGGAGACCCAGTACTTC,CASSPPGGARETQYF,.,.,TRBV6-4,TRBJ2-5
TGTGCCAGCAGTTTCGGTTTGATGACAGCAAACACTGAAGCTTTCTTT,CASSFGLMTANTEAFF,.,.,TRBV6-2/TRBV6-3,TRBJ1-1
TGTGCCACCAGTGATTTAGGGGTCGGTAATGAGCAGTTCTTC,CATSDLGVGNEQFF,.,.,TRBV24-1,TRBJ2-1
TGTGCCAGCAGCTTACCGGGACTAGCGGGGGGCAGCACAGATACGCAGTATTTT,CASSLPGLAGGSTDTQYF,TRBD2,.,TRBV7-2,TRBJ2-3
TGTGCCACCAGAGCAGGGCTCAGCGAGCAGTACTTC,CATRAGLSEQYF,.,few,TRBV10-3,TRBJ2-7
TGCGCCAGCAGTTCCACAGGCTACACTGAAGCTTTCTTT,CASSSTGYTEAFF,.,.,TRBV5-1,TRBJ1-1
TGTGCCAGCAGTTTGACTAGCGGGGGGGGCCCAGAGTACTTC,CASSLTSGGGPEYF,TRBD2,few,TRBV27,TRBJ2-7
TGTGCCAGCAGTTCCGGGACAGGGGTCGGCTACACCTTC,CASSSGTGVGYTF,TRBD1,.,TRBV6-2/TRBV6-3,TRBJ1-2
TGTGCCAGCAGCCCAGCAGGAAGGGGGTTCAATGAGCAGTTCTTC,CASSPAGRGFNEQFF,.,.,TRBV5-4,TRBJ2-1
TGTGCCAGTGCGGGGGCAGGGGACCCAGAGACCCAGTACTTC,CASAGAGDPETQYF,.,.,TRBV5-6,TRBJ2-5
TGTGCCAGCCCCCACAGTGCCTACGAGCAGTACTTC,CASPHSAYEQYF,.,.,TRBV21-1,TRBJ2-7
TGTGCCAGCAGTGACGGGACTAGCGGGGGGGCAGATACGCAGTATTTT,CASSDGTSGGADTQYF,TRBD2,few,TRBV6-4,TRBJ2-3
TGTGCCTTAGACAGGGGCTTACCCTACGAGCAGTACTTC,CALDRGLPYEQYF,TRBD1,few,TRBV30,TRBJ2-7
TGTGCCAGCAGCCGTAGCGGGGGACAACCCTACAATGAGCAGTTCTTC,CASSRSGGQPYNEQFF,TRBD2,.,TRBV3-1/TRBV3-2,TRBJ2-1
TGTGCCAGCAGTTACTCGACAGCTTCCTACGAGCAGTACTTC,CASSYSTASYEQYF,.,.,TRBV6-2/TRBV6-3,TRBJ2-7
TGCGCCAGCAAGACTTCGGACAGCCAAGAGACCCAGTACTTC,CASKTSDSQETQYF,.,once,TRBV10-2,TRBJ2-5
TGTGCCACCAGCAGAGATACGGCGGGAACTGAAGCTTTCTTT,CATSRDTAGTEAFF,.,.,TRBV15,TRBJ1-1
TGTGCCAGCAGTTTCACCGATCTATCCTACAATGAGCAGTTCTTC,CASSFTDLSYNEQFF,.,.,TRBV6-1,TRBJ2-1
TGTGCCAGCAGCTTAGCGCGGGGACAGGGCAGGGGGGCAACTAATGAAAAACTGTTTTTT,CASSLARGQGRGATNEKLFF,TRBD1,.,TRBV7-6,TRBJ1-4
TGTGCCAGCAGCGTAGCAGTACAAGGCGCGAGGGAGACCCAGTACTTC,CASSVAVQGARETQYF,.,.,TRBV9,TRBJ2-5
TGTGCCAGCTCCCCGATTAGCGGCTACAATGAGCAGTTCTTC,CASSPISGYNEQFF,.,.,TRBV6-4,TRBJ2-1
TGTGCCAGCAGCGTATGGCCAAACAGTAATGAAAAACTGTTTTTT,CASSVWPNSNEKLFF,.,few,TRBV7-2,TRBJ1-4
TGTGCCAGCAGTGACCGTACAGTCGGCACTGAAGCTTTCTTT,CASSDRTVGTEAFF,.,.,TRBV2,TRBJ1-1
TGCGCCAGCAGCTACCGCTCTTCGGGCGGGGGGATCGGAGAGACCCAGTACTTC,CASSYRSSGGGIGETQYF,TRBD2,.,TRBV5-1,TRBJ2-5
TGTGCCAGCAGTTTAGCGGGGGGGTACCAAGAGACCCAGTACTTC,CASSLAGGYQETQYF,TRBD2,.,TRBV6-2/TRBV6-3,TRBJ2-5
TGTGCCATCAGTGACCCCGACAGGGCGAACGAGCAGTACTTC,CAISDPDRANEQYF,TRBD1,.,TRBV10-3,TRBJ2-7
TGTGCCAGCACCCGAGAGGCAGGGTCCCTGAACACTGAAGCTTTCTTT,CASTREAGSLNTEAFF,.,.,TRBV2,TRBJ1-1
TGTGCCATCAGTGGGACAGGGGGCGGGAGCAATCAGCCCCAGCATTTT,CAISGTGGGSNQPQHF,TRBD1,.,TRBV10-3,TRBJ1-5
TGTGCCCCCGGCGACCCGGGAGGAAACACCATATATTTT,CAPGDPGGNTIYF,.,.,TRBV7-9,TRBJ1-3
TGCGCCAGCAGCCCTAGTAACAGGGTCGACGGGGCCAACGTCCTGACTTTC,CASSPSNRVDGANVLTF,.,.,TRBV5-1,TRBJ2-6
TGTGCCAGCAGCCTCAGCCGGGGACAGGGCACAGATACGCAGTATTTT,CASSLSRGQGTDTQYF,TRBD1,.,TRBV9,TRBJ2-3
TGTGCCAGCAGCTTAGAGGGGTTTGGAACTGAAGCTTTCTTT,CASSLEGFGTEAFF,.,.,TRBV11-1,TRBJ1-1